The 10 T cell receptor beta chains in this list originate from one sample, sequenced in a study of read filtering for tumor transcriptome and immune sequencing. Molecular barcoded adaptors covering alpha/delta and beta/gamma chains were used on approximately 400 ng RNA. TCRdb fed the reads into MiXCR, producing one record per CDR3 protein. The table shows some 130,000 distinct CDR3 sequences, with approximately 13% occurring only once. The sequenced material came from a population of CD138-negative cells sorted from bone marrow. Source of these receptors: a donor at least 40 years old with multiple myeloma.

This clonotype was counted ten times or more. The gene calls are TRBV12-3 or TRBV12-4 and TRBJ1-5, with a possible D match to TRBD1 (5 bases). Trimming stripped 4 bases from V and 9 bases from J, with 16 bases between. This CDR3 comprises 14 residues. CDR3 DNA sequence: TGTGCCAGCAGTTCACCGGGACTGACGGTGCCCCAGCATTTT. Protein sequence: CASSSPGLTVPQHF.

This clonotype has ten or more counts. This chain joins TRBV7-9 and TRBJ2-1; 7 nucleotides agree with TRBD2. The V and J ends lost 4 bases and 6 bases, in that order; junction bases with no gene match: 15. Germline assignment: CDR1 SEHNR and CDR2 FQNEAQ (reference sequence). CDR3 length: 17 residues. The CDR3: CASSYGPGGGSINEQFF. DNA for the CDR3: TGTGCCAGCAGCTACGGGCCGGGGGGAGGGTCCATCAATGAGCAGTTCTTC.

This clonotype was detected ten times or more. The J gene is TRBJ2-1, the V gene TRBV29-1; 9 bases fit TRBD1. The CDR3 length is 12 residues. The V gene's germline CDR1 is SQVTM and CDR2 ANQGSEA. The V segment lost 6 bases and the J segment 10 bases; nucleotides outside the gene matches: 7. CDR3 protein: CSVTGTGYEQFF. The DNA for the CDR3 is TGCAGCGTGACCGGGACAGGGTACGAGCAGTTCTTC.

There are many counts of this clonotype. The CDR3: CASSQGLAGVNSYEQYF. DNA for the CDR3: TGCGCCAGCAGCCAAGGGCTAGCGGGAGTTAACTCCTACGAGCAGTACTTC. This chain uses TRBV4-1 with TRBJ2-7; 10 bases line up with TRBD2. Germline trimming cut 1 base from V and 0 bases from J; bases unmatched to any gene: 6. This CDR3 contains 17 residues. Germline loops: CDR1 MGHRA, CDR2 YSYEKL.

The chain recombines TRBV18 with TRBJ2-4; weak D call: TRBD1 (6 bases). The CDR3 length is 16 residues. Trimming took 6 bases from V and 1 from J, leaving 16 bases between them. From germline, CDR1 is KGHSH and CDR2 LQKENI. The CDR3 reads CASSLSGTLAKNIQYF. As DNA, the CDR3 is TGTGCCAGCTCGCTCTCCGGGACACTCGCCAAAAACATTCAGTACTTC.

This clonotype showed up many times. The chain is built from TRBV13 and TRBJ1-5; maybe TRBD1 (5 bases). Between the trimmed V and J ends, which lost 3 bases and 0 bases, there was a span of 9 bases. There are 15 residues in the CDR3. The germline V gene encodes CDR1 PRHDT and CDR2 FYEKMQ (reference sequence). The CDR3 DNA reads TGTGCCAGCAGCTTTCGAGGGGCTAGCAATCAGCCCCAGCATTTT. It codes for CASSFRGASNQPQHF.

This clonotype was detected ten times or more. The CDR3, as DNA: TGTGCCAGTAGCAGGACAGGGTACGAAAAACTGTTTTTT. Its translation is CASSRTGYEKLFF. This chain connects TRBV19 to TRBJ1-4; TRBD1 agrees at 8 bases. V trimming: 6 bases; J trimming: 8 bases; junction bases outside the gene matches: 5. Looked up from germline, CDR1 is LNHDA and CDR2 is SQIVND (reference sequence). The CDR3 is 13 amino acids. Filled out from reference TRBV19 and TRBJ1-4, the complete variable domain reads DGGITQSPKYLFRKEGQNVTLSCEQNLNHDAMYWYRQDPGQGLRLIYYSQIVNDFQKGDIAEGYSVSREKKESFPLTVTSAQKNPTAFYLCASSRTGYEKLFFGSGTQLSVL.

This clonotype was counted between two and nine times. V usage is TRBV5-4 and J usage is TRBJ2-5, with no clear D. Per the germline V gene, CDR1 is SGHNT and CDR2 is YYREEE (reference sequence). V dropped 0 bases and J dropped 4 bases, with 10 bases sitting between them. The CDR3 covers 14 residues. The CDR3 protein is CASSLGATTETQYF. The CDR3, as DNA: TGTGCCAGCAGCTTGGGAGCTACCACAGAGACCCAGTACTTC.

Worth noting for this clonotype: The likely explanation is a read error, given a far larger clone one base away. CDR3 amino acids: CASSSQGRLYNEQFF. The CDR3 nucleotides are TGTGCCAGCAGCTCACAGGGACGGTTGTACAATGAGCAGTTCTTC. The chain links TRBV7-2 to TRBJ2-1, with D maybe TRBD1 (6 bases). V was pared by 4 bases and J by 4 bases, with 14 bases between. The germline V gene encodes CDR1 SGHTA and CDR2 FQGNSA. This CDR3 is built from 15 residues.

This clonotype has a count of ten or more. The J gene is TRBJ2-1, the V gene TRBV19; D gene unclear. Germline V gene sequence: CDR1 LNHDA, CDR2 SQIVND (reference sequence). V lost 3 bases and J 0 bases, leaving 6 bases between the germline ends. The CDR3 loop spans 14 amino acids. The CDR3 sequence: CASSMGSSYNEQFF. CDR3 sequence (DNA): TGTGCCAGTAGTATGGGCAGCTCCTACAATGAGCAGTTCTTC.